This TCR beta chain comes out of a study of OX40 agonist ivuxolimab in advanced cancers. Study information: Of mixed ages from about 20 to 85 and averaging around 60 years, the group was roughly 85% male. Study outcomes and limitations: Low normalized T-cell clonal expansion also characterized some of the nonresponders. Partly responding patients at 0.1-3.0 mg/kg showed some of the smallest clonal expansion.

With respect to this clone: Its specificity is not known.

The CDR3 covers 14 residues. V trimming: 7 bases; J trimming: 6 bases; junction bases outside the gene matches: 11. Germline CDR1 MDHEN, CDR2 SYDVKM. Profiling relied on immunoSEQ multiplex PCR, and the TCRdb table lists in-frame clones only, not all of them. The table lists 50,000 or so clones, around 93% of them singletons. The chain uses TRBV28 and TRBJ2-7; the match to TRBD2 covers 8 bases. This specimen consisted of CD4+ or CD8+ T cells sorted from blood, obtained in a trial of the OX40 agonist ivuxolimab. The clonotype was recovered from an adult with an advanced solid tumor such as melanoma, head and neck, liver or kidney cancer. The CDR3 loop reads CASTRGEREFEQYF. CDR3 DNA sequence: TGTGCCAGCACCCGGGGCGAGCGGGAGTTCGAGCAGTACTTC.